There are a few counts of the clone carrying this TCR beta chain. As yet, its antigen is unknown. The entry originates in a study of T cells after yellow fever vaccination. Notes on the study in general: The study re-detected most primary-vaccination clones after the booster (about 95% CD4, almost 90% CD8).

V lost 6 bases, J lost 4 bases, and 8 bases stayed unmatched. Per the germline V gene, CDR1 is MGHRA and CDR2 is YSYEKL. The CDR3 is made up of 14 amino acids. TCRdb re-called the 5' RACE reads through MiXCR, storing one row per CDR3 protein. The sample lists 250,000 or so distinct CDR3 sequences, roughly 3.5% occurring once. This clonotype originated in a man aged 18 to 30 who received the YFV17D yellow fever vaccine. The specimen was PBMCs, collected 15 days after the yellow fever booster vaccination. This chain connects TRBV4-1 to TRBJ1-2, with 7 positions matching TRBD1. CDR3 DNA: TGCGCCAGCAGTCGACAGGGCGAGGTCTATGGCTACACCTTC. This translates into CASSRQGEVYGYTF.